This T cell receptor beta chain is from a study of blood T cell repertoires in COVID-19. For the study at large: COVID-19 samples from acute and convalescent phases originated in the United States, Italy and Spain. T cells, B-cell-depleted T cells, or PBMCs supplied cDNA or gDNA.

Germline values: CDR1 LNHDA, CDR2 SQIVND (reference sequence). The CDR3 has 16 amino acids. V lost 5 bases and J 4 bases, leaving 15 bases between the germline ends. In the study's own analysis: How many nucleated cells were present was estimated from reference gene primer amplification. The data were produced by immunoSEQ multiplex PCR, yet TCRdb's version contains in-frame clones alone and is incomplete. V, J and clone size reflect that table, while D and trimming were determined from the DNA. In the table there are hundreds of thousands of clones, 75% to 85% of which are singletons. Sequenced sample: peripheral blood. This sequence was found in a human donor in a cohort sampled during active COVID-19. V usage is TRBV19 and J usage is TRBJ1-6; the D is unclear. CDR3 residues: CASSLGGGIYNSPLHF. In DNA form, the CDR3 reads TGTGCCAGTAGTCTCGGCGGCGGAATTTATAATTCACCCCTCCACTTT.